This TCR beta chain was identified during a study of cytomegalovirus exposure and HLA in healthy donors. The wider study: Out of around 360 genotyped donors, about 84% belonged to the Caucasian-associated ancestry cluster.

Study-level results: Specificity for CMV antigens was confirmed in vitro for three of the CMV-associated chains. High sensitivity and specificity were reportedly achieved when the classifier diagnosed cytomegalovirus status.

CDR3 length equals 15 residues. Germline loops: CDR1 MNHNS, CDR2 SASEGT. V lost 4 bases, J lost 5 bases, and 3 bases stayed unmatched. Both 60 Vbeta primers and 13 Jbeta primers went into the PCR. The method was immunoSEQ multiplex PCR; TCRdb's version includes in-frame clones alone and lacks a portion of them. Of about 90,000 clones listed, 65% to 85% are singletons. About this clone itself: Antigen specificity is unknown.

The chain uses TRBV6-1 and TRBJ2-5; 14 bases align to TRBD2. The clonotype originates from a woman in her sixties or seventies in good health and CMV-seropositive. Sample: PBMCs. The CDR3 nucleotides read TGTGCCAGCAGTGGACTAGCGGGAGGGCCGGAGACCCAGTACTTC. Its translation is CASSGLAGGPETQYF.